This TCR beta chain comes out of a study of T cell repertoires in cytomegalovirus infection. Study information: Both a matching HLA type and CMV infection were indicated by public TCR beta signatures.

To note about this clonotype: Antigen: not known.

Study-level results: HLA-C-restricted CMV clonotypes gave the most frequent clonotype in two of eight donors.

V lost 1 base and J lost 5, with 15 bases in between. The CDR3 contains 15 residues. CDR1 is SGHVS and CDR2 is FQNEAQ in the germline V gene. A single record per CDR3 protein comes from TCRdb applying MiXCR to the reads. The sample has about 150,000 distinct CDR3 sequences; over 15% are singletons. Sequencing was done on a sample of CD8+ T cells from PBMCs. The receptor was isolated from a human donor in good health (CMV status not recorded). Some clones in this sample may be carry-over from other donors' samples. The chain carries TRBV7-8 and TRBJ2-7; no clear D gene. The CDR3 DNA reads TGTGCCAGCAGCTTAGTCCTGGGTTTTAACCACGAGCAGTACTTC. Residues: CASSLVLGFNHEQYF. The full variable domain, in which reference TRBV7-8 and TRBJ2-7 provide the parts outside the CDR3, is GAGVSQSPRYKVAKRGQDVALRCDPISGHVSLFWYQQALGQGPEFLTYFQNEAQLDKSGLPSDRFFAERPEGSVSTLKIQRTQQEDSAVYLCASSLVLGFNHEQYFGPGTRLTVT.